This entry lists 31 T cell receptor beta chains sequenced from one sample in a study of blood T cell repertoires in COVID-19. TCRdb's table, derived via immunoSEQ multiplex PCR, lists solely in-frame clones and lacks some. This table has about 170,000 clones, roughly four fifths appearing once. The sequenced sample consisted of peripheral blood. Every receptor here comes from a man aged 65 to 79 with active or convalescent COVID-19.

The J gene is TRBJ2-1, the V gene TRBV18; the D gene is possibly TRBD1 (6 bases). This CDR3 has 16 amino acids. In germline, CDR1 is KGHSH, CDR2 LQKENI. V was clipped by 1 base and J by 4 bases, with 14 bases between them. In DNA, the CDR3 is TGTGCCAGCTCACCACTGAACGGACAGAATTACAATGAGCAGTTCTTC. Protein sequence: CASSPLNGQNYNEQFF.

The gene calls are TRBV7-3 and TRBJ2-1; 9 nucleotides match TRBD2. Germline CDR1 is SGHTA and CDR2 is FQGTGA. This CDR3 region has 15 residues. J lost 9 bases, V lost 1 base, and 7 bases had no gene match. The CDR3 loop reads CASSLKAGGRGEQFF. As DNA, the CDR3 is TGTGCCAGCAGCTTAAAAGCGGGAGGTCGTGGTGAGCAGTTCTTC.

The gene calls are TRBV10-2 and TRBJ1-5; 10 nucleotides line up with TRBD1. CDR3 length equals 17 residues. Per the germline V gene, CDR1 is WSHSY and CDR2 is SAAADI. V shed 6 bases and J 0 bases; nucleotides not matched to a gene: 8. CDR3 region: CASSRGTGVSSNQPQHF. CDR3 bases: TGCGCCAGCAGCCGCGGGACAGGGGTATCTAGCAATCAGCCCCAGCATTTT.

J is TRBJ2-2 and V is TRBV27; D is undetermined. CDR1 is MNHEY and CDR2 is SMNVEV in the germline V gene (reference sequence). Trimming stripped 10 bases from V and 5 bases from J, with 11 bases between. The CDR3 length is 12 residues. This CDR3 is CATHTATGELFF. The CDR3 DNA sequence: TGTGCCACTCATACCGCGACCGGGGAGCTGTTTTTT.

The chain employs TRBV6-5 and TRBJ1-3; tentatively, D is TRBD1 (6 bases). Trimming removed 6 bases from V and 3 bases from J, with 15 bases in between. Per the germline V gene, CDR1 is MNHEY and CDR2 is SVGAGI. The CDR3 has 15 residues. The CDR3 loop is CASSPQGRLGNTIYF. The CDR3 coding sequence is TGTGCCAGCAGCCCACAGGGTCGGCTTGGAAACACCATATATTTT.

The chain combines TRBV18 with TRBJ1-3; TRBD1 is a possible D gene (6 bases). V was shortened by 3 bases and J by 1 base, with 10 bases between the two germline ends. The CDR3 spans 15 residues. CDR1 and CDR2 (germline): KGHSH, LQKENI. CDR3 in amino acids: CASSPRTASGNTIYF. The CDR3 DNA reads TGTGCCAGCTCACCTAGGACAGCTTCTGGAAACACCATATATTTT.

V gene TRBV11-2 combines with J gene TRBJ1-5; 7 nucleotides match TRBD1. Germline CDR1 and CDR2: SGHAT and FQNNGV. The CDR3 consists of 15 residues. Unmatched junction bases numbered 5, after V lost 2 bases and J lost 4 bases. This CDR3 is CASSLRGTENQPQHF. In nucleotides, the CDR3 is TGTGCCAGCAGCTTAAGGGGGACAGAAAATCAGCCCCAGCATTTT. Supplemented by reference TRBV11-2 and TRBJ1-5, the full variable domain reads EAGVAQSPRYKIIEKRQSVAFWCNPISGHATLYWYQQILGQGPKLLIQFQNNGVVDDSQLPKDRFSAERLKGVDSTLKIQPAKLEDSAVYLCASSLRGTENQPQHFGDGTRLSIL.

The rearrangement joins TRBV7-5 to TRBJ2-1; TRBD1 is the table's D call, not checked against the DNA. TRBV7-5 is a pseudogene. CDR3 size: 14 residues. The CDR3, as DNA: TGTGCCAGAAGAACCGACAGGGAAGGGAATGAGCAGTTCTTC. This encodes CARRTDREGNEQFF.

This chain links TRBV3-1 (or the pseudogene TRBV3-2) with TRBJ1-1; D is unresolved. The CDR3 sequence is 17 residues long. The germline gives CDR1 LGHDT, CDR2 YNNKEL (reference sequence). Trimming removed 2 bases from V and 2 bases from J, with 18 bases in between. CDR3: CASSQLRKGSRNTEAFF. The DNA for the CDR3 is TGTGCCAGCAGCCAATTGAGGAAAGGGAGTCGCAACACTGAAGCTTTCTTT.

The CDR3 region has the DNA TGTGCCAGCAGTCCTCGACTTATCTATAATTCACCCCTCCACTTT. Translated: CASSPRLIYNSPLHF. V and J are TRBV6-5 and TRBJ1-6; D is unclear. The V gene's germline CDR1 is MNHEY and CDR2 SVGAGI. CDR3 size: 15 residues. Trimming stripped 5 bases from V and 3 bases from J, with 11 bases between.

This clone was observed a few times. The chain is built from TRBV6-2 or TRBV6-3 and TRBJ2-5; 8 bases match TRBD1. V shed 6 bases and J 5 bases; nucleotides not matched to a gene: 5. The CDR3 runs 13 residues. Germline-derived CDR1 and CDR2 are MNHEY and SVGEGT. In DNA form, the CDR3 reads TGTGCCAGCAGCCAGGGGGCATGGGAGACCCAGTACTTC. Translating it yields CASSQGAWETQYF.

The table lists this clone with a count of one. The chain has TRBV6-6 and TRBJ2-1; D is uncertain. The CDR3 loop spans 16 amino acids. V lost 0 bases and J lost 8, with 17 bases in between. Looked up from germline, CDR1 is MNHNY and CDR2 is SVGAGI (reference sequence). The CDR3 sequence is CASSYSVSFFDDEQFF. The CDR3 DNA sequence: TGTGCCAGCAGTTACTCGGTTAGCTTCTTTGACGATGAGCAGTTCTTC.

The chain is built from TRBV6-5 and TRBJ1-2; D remains unclear. The CDR3 length is 14 residues. Germline CDR1 MNHEY, CDR2 SVGAGI. V was shortened by 4 bases and J by 7 bases, with 16 bases between the two germline ends. The CDR3 region is CASSFSGIRGGYTF. CDR3 sequence (DNA): TGTGCCAGCAGTTTCTCGGGAATTCGGGGTGGCTACACCTTC.

The rearrangement links TRBV27 to TRBJ2-1; 8 nucleotides line up with TRBD2. V lost 5 bases and J lost 2; bases outside the gene matches: 11. From germline, CDR1 is MNHEY and CDR2 SMNVEV (reference sequence). The CDR3 spans 17 residues. The CDR3 coding sequence is TGTGCCAGCAGTCCCTTCCCTAGCGGGTGGACCTACAATGAGCAGTTCTTC. Amino acids: CASSPFPSGWTYNEQFF.

The chain employs TRBV18 and TRBJ2-6; the D gene is possibly TRBD2 (6 bases). V lost 3 bases to trimming and J lost 0 bases, with 18 bases between them. Looked up from germline, CDR1 is KGHSH and CDR2 is LQKENI. The CDR3 extends over 19 amino acids. The CDR3 nucleotides read TGTGCCAGCTCACCGTTACCGGGACTGATGAGCTCTGGGGCCAACGTCCTGACTTTC. Amino acids: CASSPLPGLMSSGANVLTF. Full variable domain (missing parts from reference TRBV18 and TRBJ2-6): NAGVMQNPRHLVRRRGQEARLRCSPMKGHSHVYWYRQLPEEGLKFMVYLQKENIIDESGMPKERFSAEFPKEGPSILRIQQVVRGDSAAYFCASSPLPGLMSSGANVLTFGAGSRLTVL.

Concerning this clone: One junction end does not reproduce the germline sequence, and a read error may be involved. This chain links TRBV6-2 or TRBV6-3 with TRBJ2-7; 7 nucleotides align to TRBD2. Germline CDR1 reads MNHEY; CDR2 reads SVGEGT. The CDR3 has 12 residues. In DNA, the CDR3 is TGTGCCAGCAGCCTTACCTCGGGGGGTCGGGACTTC. It translates to CASSLTSGGRDF.

The chain employs TRBV18 and TRBJ1-4; possible D gene TRBD1, 5 bases. CDR1 is KGHSH, CDR2 LQKENI, per germline. CDR3 length: 13 amino acids. The germline V and J ends were trimmed by 1 base and 8 bases, with 8 bases remaining between them. CDR3 nucleotides: TGTGCCAGCTCACCACTCCGACAGGAAAAACTGTTTTTT. Residues: CASSPLRQEKLFF.

Many counts were recorded for this clone. The chain has TRBV24-1 and TRBJ1-5; D is perhaps TRBD1 (6 bases). The CDR3 has 15 amino acids. Germline CDR1 and CDR2: KGHDR and SFDVKD. The CDR3 bases are TGTGCTACCCGGGGGGGGCGGTCGAGCAATCAGCCCCAGCATTTT. Translating it yields CATRGGRSSNQPQHF.

This chain joins TRBV7-2 and TRBJ1-3, with unresolved D. V lost 5 bases, J lost 2 bases, and 7 bases lay in between. The V gene's germline CDR1 is SGHTA and CDR2 FQGNSA. The CDR3 sequence is 13 residues long. The CDR3, as DNA: TGTGCCAGCAGCGCGGGCCCTGGAAACACCATATATTTT. Its translation is CASSAGPGNTIYF.

This clone was seen only once. This chain joins TRBV6-2 or TRBV6-3 and TRBJ2-7; 7 positions agree with TRBD1. The CDR3 runs to 16 residues. CDR1 is MNHEY and CDR2 is SVGEGT in the germline V gene. With V trimmed by 5 bases and J by 0 bases, 10 bases remained unmatched. The CDR3 DNA reads TGTGCCAGCAGTCCCCCAGGGACAGCGGTCTCCTACGAGCAGTACTTC. Amino acid sequence: CASSPPGTAVSYEQYF.

V and J are TRBV2 and TRBJ1-2; D may be TRBD1 (6 bases). Trimming removed 7 bases from V and 7 bases from J, with 13 bases in between. Germline assignment: CDR1 SNHLY and CDR2 FYNNEI. This CDR3 has 12 amino acids. This chain's CDR3 is CASNDRISGYTF. The DNA of the CDR3 is TGTGCCAGCAACGACAGGATTAGTGGCTACACCTTC. Filled out from reference TRBV2 and TRBJ1-2, the complete variable domain reads EPEVTQTPSHQVTQMGQEVILRCVPISNHLYFYWYRQILGQKVEFLVSFYNNEISEKSEIFDDQFSVERPDGSNFTLKIRSTKLEDSAMYFCASNDRISGYTFGSGTRLTVV.

V is TRBV7-9 and J is TRBJ2-1; D may be TRBD2 (6 bases). Germline CDR1 reads SEHNR; CDR2 reads FQNEAQ (reference sequence). V was cut by 1 base and J by 0 bases, with 13 bases left in between. The CDR3 spans 17 residues. CDR3 DNA sequence: TGTGCCAGCAGCTTAGTCGTCCGGGACTCCTCCTACAATGAGCAGTTCTTC. This sequence encodes CASSLVVRDSSYNEQFF.

The rearrangement joins TRBV25-1 to TRBJ1-3; D uncertain. This CDR3 is built from 14 residues. V lost 6 bases and J 2 bases, leaving 11 bases between the germline ends. The V gene's germline CDR1 is MGHDK and CDR2 SYGVNS. The CDR3 region has the DNA TGTGCCAGCAGGCATGCCGGGGCTGGAAACACCATATATTTT. This encodes CASRHAGAGNTIYF.

Details on this clone: At one end, the junction sequence differs from germline, possibly due to a read error. This chain connects TRBV5-4 to TRBJ2-7, with 9 bases aligning to TRBD2. CDR1 is SGHNT, CDR2 YYREEE, per germline (reference sequence). The CDR3 consists of 15 residues. Here the CDR3 reads CASSLGSGSSSEQYF. Written as DNA, the CDR3 is TGTGCCAGCAGCTTGGGTAGCGGGAGCTCCTCCGAGCAGTACTTC.

V gene TRBV5-5 combines with J gene TRBJ2-7; D is possibly TRBD1 (6 bases). Germline assignment: CDR1 SGHKS and CDR2 YYEKEE (reference sequence). This CDR3 contains 17 residues. V was trimmed by 0 bases and J by 1 base, leaving 17 bases between them. The CDR3 bases are TGTGCCAGCAGCTTGGGTCCCGGGACACACCGGTCCTACGAGCAGTACTTC. Translation gives CASSLGPGTHRSYEQYF. The variable domain in full, completed from reference TRBV5-5 and TRBJ2-7, reads DAGVTQSPTHLIKTRGQQVTLRCSPISGHKSVSWYQQVLGQGPQFIFQYYEKEERGRGNFPDRFSARQFPNYSSELNVNALLLGDSALYLCASSLGPGTHRSYEQYFGPGTRLTVT.

This clone was seen only once. The chain recombines TRBV7-9 with TRBJ1-4; D gene ambiguous. The CDR3 length is 14 residues. CDR1 and CDR2 from the germline V gene are SEHNR and FQNEAQ (reference sequence). The ends were cut back, 6 bases at V and 4 bases at J, with 12 bases in the middle. The CDR3 region is CASSPRGINEKLFF. The CDR3 nucleotides are TGTGCCAGCAGTCCGCGGGGAATTAATGAAAAACTGTTTTTT. Combining the CDR3 with reference TRBV7-9 and TRBJ1-4 gives the whole variable domain DTGVSQNPRHKITKRGQNVTFRCDPISEHNRLYWYRQTLGQGPEFLTYFQNEAQLEKSRLLSDRFSAERPKGSFSTLEIQRTEQGDSAMYLCASSPRGINEKLFFGSGTQLSVL.

This chain uses TRBV6-5 with TRBJ1-5; TRBD1 is a possible D gene (6 bases). V was trimmed by 2 bases and J by 6 bases, leaving 11 bases between them. This CDR3 comprises 14 residues. Germline lookup yields CDR1 MNHEY and CDR2 SVGAGI. As DNA, the CDR3 is TGTGCCAGCAGTTACCTACAGGGTCGTCAGCCCCAGCATTTT. The encoded protein is CASSYLQGRQPQHF.

This rearrangement joins TRBV29-1 to TRBJ2-1; 8 nucleotides line up with TRBD1. Germline V lookup: CDR1 SQVTM, CDR2 ANQGSEA. The ends lost 6 bases at V and 1 base at J; junction bases unmatched: 8. The CDR3 totals 15 residues. CDR3 sequence reads: CSVTGQGVSYNEQFF. The CDR3 DNA follows: TGCAGCGTAACCGGACAGGGAGTATCCTACAATGAGCAGTTCTTC.

This clone was detected a few times. The chain carries TRBV6-4 and TRBJ1-6, with 7 positions matching TRBD1. CDR1 MRHNA and CDR2 SNTAGT come from the germline V gene. Losses at the gene ends were 5 bases for V and 9 bases for J; bases not matched to a gene: 7. CDR3 length equals 14 residues. CDR3 nucleotide sequence: TGTGCCAGCAGTCCGACAGGGAATAGTTCACCCCTCCACTTT. Translated: CASSPTGNSSPLHF.

The chain combines TRBV2 with TRBJ2-4, with unresolved D. V lost 9 bases and J lost 0, with 9 bases in between. There are 13 residues in the CDR3. Germline CDR1 is SNHLY and CDR2 is FYNNEI. This chain's CDR3 is CASNQIAKNIQYF. The CDR3 bases are TGTGCCAGTAACCAGATAGCCAAAAACATTCAGTACTTC.

The J gene is TRBJ1-6, the V gene TRBV5-1; a possible D gene is TRBD1 (5 bases). This CDR3 has 16 residues. Looked up from germline, CDR1 is SGHRS and CDR2 is YFSETQ. The V end lost 3 bases, the J end lost 6 bases, and 16 bases lay between the germline ends. CDR3 DNA: TGCGCCAGCAGCTCTTCAACAGGACTACCTAATTCACCCCTCCACTTT. Its translation is CASSSSTGLPNSPLHF.